Listed here are 5 T cell receptor beta chains from one sample, sequenced in a study of cytotoxic CD8 clonotypes in ibrutinib-treated CLL (dated by TCRdb to the early 2020s). The sample's time point label, decoded: more than 10 months on ibrutinib. Receptor libraries were prepared by the immunoSEQ multiplex PCR assay. Imported from immuneACCESS, the table was reduced by TCRdb to in-frame sequences with V and J called. These copies leave out some clones; in studies compared against another copy, an unresolved V gene accounts for under half, and the cause of the remainder is not known. This sample is represented by 97,000 or so clones; around 73% of them were singletons. Together, the top ten hold around 32% of the sample. This specimen was PBMCs, taken after 12 months of ibrutinib treatment. These receptors all stem from a human donor with chronic lymphocytic leukemia.

The chain recombines TRBV7-2 with TRBJ2-5, with 10 bases aligning to TRBD1. Germline values: CDR1 SGHTA, CDR2 FQGNSA. This CDR3 is 15 amino acids long. Trimming removed 3 bases from V and 4 bases from J; junction bases left unmatched: 5. CDR3 sequence (DNA): TGTGCCAGCAGCTTGGGACAGGGGTTATTAGAGACCCAGTACTTC. Protein sequence: CASSLGQGLLETQYF. The entire variable domain, with the rest obtained from reference TRBV7-2 and TRBJ2-5, is as follows: GAGVSQSPSNKVTEKGKDVELRCDPISGHTALYWYRQSLGQGLEFLIYFQGNSAPDKSGLPSDRFSAERTGGSVSTLTIQRTQQEDSAVYLCASSLGQGLLETQYFGPGTRLLVL.

The chain links TRBV7-2 to TRBJ2-5; D is possibly TRBD1 or TRBD2 (6 bases each). The CDR3 consists of 15 residues. The germline V gene has CDR1 SGHTA and CDR2 FQGNSA. V dropped 5 bases and J dropped 2 bases, with 15 bases sitting between them. In DNA, the CDR3 is TGTGCCAGCAGCAGCAGGGGAGGCACACAAGAGACCCAGTACTTC. Its translation is CASSSRGGTQETQYF. Combining the CDR3 with reference TRBV7-2 and TRBJ2-5 gives the whole variable domain GAGVSQSPSNKVTEKGKDVELRCDPISGHTALYWYRQSLGQGLEFLIYFQGNSAPDKSGLPSDRFSAERTGGSVSTLTIQRTQQEDSAVYLCASSSRGGTQETQYFGPGTRLLVL.

The chain joins TRBV10-2 to TRBJ1-2; no clear D. With 6 bases removed from V and 4 bases from J, the gap between germline ends came to 15 bases. The CDR3 is 14 amino acids. Germline assignment: CDR1 WSHSY and CDR2 SAAADI. The CDR3 region has the DNA TGCGCCAGCAGACACTCGGACGGGGTCTATGGCTACACCTTC. It codes for CASRHSDGVYGYTF.

The chain is built from TRBV30 and TRBJ1-2, with D possibly matching TRBD1 (5 bases). V was cut by 2 bases and J by 4 bases, with 8 bases left in between. Per germline, CDR1 GTSNPN and CDR2 SVGIG (reference sequence). The CDR3 is made up of 12 amino acids. CDR3 residues: CAWSSQGYGYTF. The CDR3 DNA follows: TGTGCCTGGAGTTCCCAGGGCTATGGCTACACCTTC.

The genes are TRBV9 and TRBJ2-5, with 9 positions matching TRBD1. CDR1 is SGDLS and CDR2 is YYNGEE in the germline V gene. This CDR3 comprises 15 residues. V lost 0 bases, J lost 5 bases, and 5 bases stayed unmatched. Here the CDR3 DNA reads TGTGCCAGCAGCGTAGTGTCGACAGGGGGGGAGACCCAGTACTTC. Its protein is CASSVVSTGGETQYF.